The rows below give T cell receptor beta chains drawn from one sample of a study of PD-L1 blockade in urothelial cancer. Sequencing used immunoSEQ multiplex PCR; TCRdb keeps in-frame clones, though not all of them. The table lists approximately 71,000 clones, around 84% of them singletons. Material: PBMCs, obtained around atezolizumab (anti-PD-L1) treatment. These receptors came from a woman between 65 and 79 years old with urothelial cancer. Each CDR3 is given without its conserved first and last residue.

v_call cdr3_aa
TRBV5-1 ASSLGGQAGGYT
TRBV19 ASIGTVNIQY
TRBV2 ASRQGFDEAF
TRBV2 ASSVSGTSGLEQY
TRBV6-1 ASSAQATGSGELF
TRBV6-1 ASSVMSGDSYEQY
TRBV25-1 ASMRQGGGYT
TRBV5-1 ASSGTSGVVNEQF
TRBV2 ANNLAGGPDTQY
TRBV7-7 ASSLVVDRGQETQY
TRBV19 ASSPRVTNTEAF
TRBV5-1 ASSSGGSGQPQH
TRBV10-2 ASSPDRGPGSTNEKLF
TRBV30 AWSRQAYEQY
TRBV21-1 AKQPGLHCNEQF
TRBV30 AWSVGVLETQY
TRBV2 ASSDLTAGWEQF
TRBV27 ASRLTSGSYNEQF
TRBV4-1 ASSRLEGTGANVLT
TRBV5-4 ASTLDSSNTEAF
TRBV11-3 ASSLEATNTGELF
TRBV6-1 ASIAQARTEAF
TRBV4-1 ASSGRRSYEQY